This T cell receptor beta chain stems from a study of beta chain features in type 1 diabetes. Background on the study: Some 110 million sorted cells were examined across all samples.

Worth noting for this clone: The antigen remains undetermined.

The isolated RNA, all of it, was reverse transcribed, so expressed TCRB transcripts were what got sequenced. TCRdb keeps only in-frame clones here, not all; method: immunoSEQ multiplex PCR. The sample contains 400,000 to 500,000 clones, about 15% of which appear only once. The length of the CDR3 is 14 residues. CDR1 SGHTA and CDR2 FQGNSA come from the germline V gene. Trimming left V 0 bases short and J 2 bases short, with 8 bases between. Points from the study as a whole: Using cDNA template may skew counts toward highly expressing activated cells.

The chain is built from TRBV7-2 and TRBJ2-7; D may be TRBD2 (6 bases). The specimen sequenced was naive CD4+ T cells from blood. This TCR was recovered from a man younger than 45 in good health. CDR3 nucleotides: TGTGCCAGCAGCTTAGCGGGGGGAACCTACGAGCAGTACGTC. It encodes CASSLAGGTYEQYV.